This TCR beta chain was recorded in a study of cytomegalovirus exposure and HLA in healthy donors. CDR3 length equals 14 residues. Germline V gives CDR1 SSHAT, CDR2 FNYEAQ (reference sequence). V lost 4 bases and J 1 base, leaving 8 bases between the germline ends. General study findings and limits: Presence/absence analyses took donor sequencing depth as roughly uniform. Generally TCR sequences proved uncommon, though certain public TCRs appeared in numerous donors.

In regard to this clone: The antigen remains undetermined.

PCR amplification relied on 60 Vbeta primers (plus 13 Jbeta primers). Clones were sequenced by immunoSEQ multiplex PCR, and TCRdb holds only the in-frame ones, with some missing. The sample includes about 130,000 clones, about four fifths seen only once; the top ten take under 1.2%. The specimen was PBMCs. This TCR was recovered from a human donor in good health. The chain has TRBV7-7 and TRBJ2-1; no clear D. CDR3 amino acids: CASSSTGSYNEQFF. Here the CDR3 DNA reads TGTGCCAGCAGCTCCACGGGTTCCTACAATGAGCAGTTCTTC.